This T cell receptor (beta chain) was documented in a study of cytomegalovirus exposure and HLA in healthy donors. With regard to this clone: Its antigen is unknown.

V was cut by 6 bases and J by 2 bases, with 14 bases left in between. The CDR3 totals 14 residues. CDR1 and CDR2 (germline): MGHRA, YSYEKL. Study observations and caveats: The only immune exposure information that was available was CMV serostatus. Sequence variants that were highly shared formed a cluster that was likely a sequencing artifact.

It was with 60 Vbeta and 13 Jbeta primers that the PCR ran. The table came from immunoSEQ multiplex PCR; TCRdb's copy has only in-frame clones and leaves some out. Its table records about 35,000 clones. This TCR was recovered from a woman in her forties in good health and CMV-seropositive. The chain has TRBV4-1 and TRBJ2-7, with D perhaps matching TRBD1 (5 bases). Sequenced input: PBMCs. The CDR3 loop reads CASRKLQEAYEQYF. For the CDR3, the DNA is TGCGCCAGCAGAAAATTACAGGAAGCCTACGAGCAGTACTTC.